Listed below are T cell receptor beta chains from one sample, sequenced in a study of beta chain features in type 1 diabetes. Profiling relied on immunoSEQ multiplex PCR, and the TCRdb table lists in-frame clones only, not all of them. This sample has 900,000 or so clones, with under 20% found just once. Sequences were obtained from naive CD4+ T cells from blood. Source of these receptors: a woman younger than 30 in good health. Each CDR3 is given with its conserved first and last residue.

CDR3 length: 15; J gene: TRBJ1-2; V gene: TRBV28; CDR3 protein: CASIENWSRNYGYTF
CDR3 length: 15; J gene: TRBJ1-1; V gene: TRBV21-1; CDR3 protein: CASSKGRQIGTEAFF
CDR3 length: 13; J gene: TRBJ2-7; V gene: TRBV6-5; CDR3 protein: CASRRQAPYEQYF
CDR3 length: 14; J gene: TRBJ2-5; V gene: TRBV18; CDR3 protein: CASSLEAGQETQYF
CDR3 length: 13; J gene: TRBJ2-5; V gene: TRBV7-9; CDR3 protein: CASSLVLQETQYF
CDR3 length: 13; J gene: TRBJ2-5; V gene: TRBV28; CDR3 protein: CASSFEGLETQYF
CDR3 length: 14; J gene: TRBJ2-1; V gene: TRBV2; CDR3 protein: CASTSMAGPGEQFF
CDR3 length: 16; J gene: TRBJ2-2; V gene: TRBV10-3; CDR3 protein: CAISSLVPPSTGELFF
CDR3 length: 11; J gene: TRBJ2-1; V gene: TRBV20-1; CDR3 protein: CSAIRTGSLFF
CDR3 length: 15; J gene: TRBJ2-7; V gene: TRBV2; CDR3 protein: CASSDPGQGINEQYF
CDR3 length: 16; J gene: TRBJ2-2; V gene: TRBV5-1; CDR3 protein: CASSLRGGAVTGELFF
CDR3 length: 16; J gene: TRBJ2-7; V gene: TRBV7-8; CDR3 protein: CASSLVERDGHYEQYF
CDR3 length: 15; J gene: TRBJ2-4; V gene: TRBV10-3; CDR3 protein: CAISDSVVAKNIQYF
CDR3 length: 19; J gene: TRBJ2-7; V gene: TRBV28; CDR3 protein: CASIGAGVQGYNLPYEQYF